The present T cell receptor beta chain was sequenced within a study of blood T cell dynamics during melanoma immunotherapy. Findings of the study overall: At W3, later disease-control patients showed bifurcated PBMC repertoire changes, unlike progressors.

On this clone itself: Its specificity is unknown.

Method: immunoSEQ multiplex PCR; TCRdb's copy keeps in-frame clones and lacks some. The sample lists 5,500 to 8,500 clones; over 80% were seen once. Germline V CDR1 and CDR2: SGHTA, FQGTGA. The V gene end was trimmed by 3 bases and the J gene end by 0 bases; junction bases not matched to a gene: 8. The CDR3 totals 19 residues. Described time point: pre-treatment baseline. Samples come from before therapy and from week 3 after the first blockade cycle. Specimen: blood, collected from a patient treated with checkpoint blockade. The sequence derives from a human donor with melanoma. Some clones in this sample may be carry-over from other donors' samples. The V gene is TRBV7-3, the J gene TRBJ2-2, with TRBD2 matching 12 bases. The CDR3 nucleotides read TGTGCCAGCAGCTTCCTAGCGGGAGGGCCGGGGACGAACACCGGGGAGCTGTTTTTT. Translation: CASSFLAGGPGTNTGELFF.